The clone carrying this T cell receptor (beta chain) appeared a single time. What it binds is unknown. This record comes from a study of OX40 agonist ivuxolimab in advanced cancers. The wider study: Of mixed ages from about 20 to 90 and averaging around 60 years, the group was over 80% male.

The timepoints at which blood was sampled were baseline, cycle 4 day 1, and cycle 7 day 1. The repertoire was sequenced with immunoSEQ multiplex PCR; TCRdb's copy has only in-frame clones and lacks some. The data contain 89,000 or so clones, about 90% of them singletons. Whole-study findings and limits: The 0.1-3.0 mg/kg partial responders had among the lowest clonal expansion.

Sample: CD4+ or CD8+ T cells sorted from blood, taken in a trial of the OX40 agonist ivuxolimab. The sequence came from an adult with an advanced solid tumor such as melanoma, head and neck, liver or kidney cancer.

The CDR3 spells CASTPGRAWETQYF. The CDR3 nucleotides are TGTGCCAGCACTCCGGGGAGGGCGTGGGAGACCCAGTACTTC. This chain joins TRBV7-2 and TRBJ2-5, with 7 bases aligning to TRBD2. Losses at the gene ends were 7 bases for V and 5 bases for J; bases not matched to a gene: 10. Per the germline V gene, CDR1 is SGHTA and CDR2 is FQGNSA. The CDR3 consists of 14 residues.